The 27 T cell receptor beta chains below come from one sample, sequenced in a study of neurological immune-mediated disorders. From the 5' RACE reads, TCRdb called clonotypes with MiXCR, one entry per CDR3 protein. Of some 60,000 distinct CDR3 sequences in the sample, about 10% were seen once. Time point denoted: longitudinal time-point 1 (baseline). Sequencing was done on a sample of PBMCs. The receptor source for this set is a male donor with HTLV-1-associated myelopathy (HAM/TSP).

This clonotype has ten or more counts. The chain carries TRBV25-1 and TRBJ1-6; D is perhaps TRBD1 (5 bases). The length of the CDR3 is 14 residues. Germline V gene sequence: CDR1 MGHDK, CDR2 SYGVNS. V lost 10 bases and J 2 bases, leaving 12 bases between the germline ends. This CDR3 reads CATGGATYNSPLHF. For the CDR3, the DNA is TGTGCCACGGGCGGGGCCACCTATAATTCACCCCTCCACTTT.

This clonotype appeared many times. This chain connects TRBV5-5 to TRBJ2-3; 10 bases agree with TRBD1. The V and J ends lost 4 bases and 4 bases, in that order; junction bases with no gene match: 6. The length of the CDR3 is 15 residues. The germline gives CDR1 SGHKS, CDR2 YYEKEE (reference sequence). This CDR3 is CASSTRQGASDTQYF. The CDR3 DNA follows: TGTGCCAGCAGCACCCGACAGGGGGCCTCAGATACGCAGTATTTT.

This clonotype was seen many times. In nucleotides, the CDR3 is TGTGCCAGCAGCCCCCGGGGGACGGCCTTGGATGAGCAGTTCTTC. Its protein is CASSPRGTALDEQFF. The V and J genes are TRBV7-9 and TRBJ2-1, with a possible D match to TRBD2 (6 bases). The CDR3 extends over 15 amino acids. Trimming took 5 bases from V and 8 from J, leaving 19 bases between them. From germline, CDR1 is SEHNR and CDR2 FQNEAQ (reference sequence). Full variable domain (remainder filled in from reference TRBV7-9 and TRBJ2-1): DTGVSQNPRHKITKRGQNVTFRCDPISEHNRLYWYRQTLGQGPEFLTYFQNEAQLEKSRLLSDRFSAERPKGSFSTLEIQRTEQGDSAMYLCASSPRGTALDEQFFGPGTRLTVL.

This clonotype was picked up many times. CDR3 loop: CASSSHLSYYGYTF. The CDR3, as DNA: TGTGCCAGCAGCTCGCACCTATCGTACTATGGCTACACCTTC. The rearrangement links TRBV6-5 to TRBJ1-2; D is uncertain. The V end lost 6 bases, the J end lost 3 bases, and 14 bases lay between the germline ends. The CDR3 runs 14 residues. CDR1 MNHEY and CDR2 SVGAGI come from the germline V gene.

The chain recombines TRBV3-1 with TRBJ1-2; tentative D call: TRBD1 (5 bases). V was trimmed by 2 bases and J by 0 bases, leaving 16 bases between them. CDR1 is LGHDT, CDR2 YNNKEL, per germline (reference sequence). CDR3 length equals 17 residues. The CDR3 nucleotides are TGTGCCAGCAGCCAACCAGGGTCTCCCTTCTCTAACTATGGCTACACCTTC. Its translation is CASSQPGSPFSNYGYTF.

This clonotype has ten or more counts. This chain uses TRBV18 with TRBJ1-1; D might be TRBD1 (6 bases). Germline CDR1 reads KGHSH; CDR2 reads LQKENI. The CDR3 runs to 16 residues. Trimming took 3 bases from V and 1 from J, leaving 15 bases between them. The CDR3 loop is CASSPRGTGWNTEAFF. The CDR3 DNA reads as TGTGCCAGCTCACCGAGAGGTACAGGGTGGAACACTGAAGCTTTCTTT.

This clonotype was seen repeatedly, ten times or more. The chain employs TRBV7-2 and TRBJ2-2, with TRBD2 identical over 9 bases. The germline CDR1 and CDR2 sequences are SGHTA and FQGNSA. The CDR3 runs 15 residues. With V trimmed by 3 bases and J by 6 bases, 5 bases remained unmatched. In DNA, the CDR3 is TGTGCCAGCAGCTTTGGTTGGACTAGCGCCGGGGAGCTGTTTTTT. Amino acids: CASSFGWTSAGELFF.

There are many counts of this clonotype. V gene TRBV20-1 combines with J gene TRBJ2-1; no clear D gene. The CDR3 loop spans 13 amino acids. Germline V gives CDR1 DFQATT, CDR2 SNEGSKA (reference sequence). V was cut by 5 bases and J by 4 bases, with 12 bases left in between. The CDR3 region has the DNA TGCAGTGCTCCCGACACGAAGTACAATGAGCAGTTCTTC. It codes for CSAPDTKYNEQFF.

For this clonotype: A read error is possible here, since a much larger clone lies one base away. This sequence joins TRBV29-1 and TRBJ2-2, with a tentative D call TRBD2 (7 bases). Deletions cut 3 bases from V and 9 bases from J, with 20 bases between. CDR1 is SQVTM and CDR2 is ANQGSEA in the germline V gene. This CDR3 comprises 15 residues. CDR3 protein: CSVDEVSGGGRELFF. CDR3 DNA sequence: TGCAGCGTTGATGAAGTATCGGGGGGCGGCCGGGAGCTGTTTTTT.

The table lists this clonotype with many counts. The chain is built from TRBV7-8 and TRBJ1-4; D may be TRBD1 (5 bases). V lost 4 bases, J lost 12 bases, and 18 bases lay in between. Germline V gives CDR1 SGHVS, CDR2 FQNEAQ. The CDR3 totals 14 residues. DNA for the CDR3: TGTGCCAGCAGCTGGGGGACCGGGGGGACGGAACTGTTTTTT. Translating gives CASSWGTGGTELFF.

This clonotype showed up many times. This chain connects TRBV7-3 to TRBJ1-1, with D tentatively TRBD1 (5 bases). Deletions cut 1 base from V and 3 bases from J, with 9 bases between. Germline V CDR1 and CDR2: SGHTA, FQGTGA. The CDR3 consists of 14 residues. CDR3 sequence (DNA): TGTGCCAGCAGCTTAAATGGGGCTCACACTGAAGCTTTCTTT. This translates into CASSLNGAHTEAFF.

This clonotype has a count of ten or more. This rearrangement joins TRBV27 to TRBJ1-5, with 7 bases fitting TRBD1. Looked up from germline, CDR1 is MNHEY and CDR2 is SMNVEV (reference sequence). The CDR3 has 17 residues. The V segment lost 10 bases and the J segment 1 base; nucleotides outside the gene matches: 16. In DNA, the CDR3 is TGTGCCACACTCCGGGCCAAACAGGGGAACAGCAATCAGCCCCAGCATTTT. Its translation is CATLRAKQGNSNQPQHF.

The table lists this clonotype with many counts. The rearrangement joins TRBV6-6 to TRBJ1-2; D unresolved. Germline V gives CDR1 MNHNY, CDR2 SVGAGI (reference sequence). The ends were cut back, 0 bases at V and 8 bases at J, with 13 bases in the middle. This CDR3 has 14 residues. Written as DNA, the CDR3 is TGTGCCAGCAGTTACTCGGGAGATCTATCAGGCTACACCTTC. Translating gives CASSYSGDLSGYTF.

As concerns this clonotype: This sequence may be a read error, since a much larger clone differs from it by one base. This rearrangement joins TRBV29-1 to TRBJ2-7, with D unclear. The CDR3 is 12 residues long. Trimming cost V 4 bases and J 13 bases, with 20 bases left between them. Per the germline V gene, CDR1 is SQVTM and CDR2 is ANQGSEA. CDR3 residues: CSVAKYQETHYF. DNA for the CDR3: TGCAGCGTTGCAAAGTACCAAGAGACCCATTACTTC.

Ten or more counts support this clonotype. The gene calls are TRBV20-1 and TRBJ2-2; 10 bases line up with TRBD2. The CDR3 is made up of 16 amino acids. Germline lookup yields CDR1 DFQATT and CDR2 SNEGSKA (reference sequence). The V segment lost 1 base and the J segment 5 bases; nucleotides outside the gene matches: 7. CDR3 sequence: CSARGSGGAFTGELFF. DNA for the CDR3: TGCAGTGCTAGAGGGAGCGGGGGGGCCTTTACCGGGGAGCTGTTTTTT.

This clonotype was counted ten times or more. V usage is TRBV20-1 and J usage is TRBJ1-6; D perhaps matches TRBD1 (5 bases). The germline CDR1 and CDR2 sequences are DFQATT and SNEGSKA (reference sequence). The CDR3 length is 14 residues. V was pared by 4 bases and J by 2 bases, with 9 bases between. CDR3 in amino acids: CSATSGPYNSPLHF. In nucleotides, the CDR3 is TGCAGTGCTACCTCAGGGCCCTATAATTCACCCCTCCACTTT.

Turning to this clonotype: Possible read error: a much larger clone is one base away. The chain recombines TRBV7-8 with TRBJ2-3, with 7 bases matching TRBD1. The CDR3 has 17 residues. V lost 7 bases to trimming and J lost 2 bases; unmatched junction nucleotides: 15. Germline assignment: CDR1 SGHVS and CDR2 FQNEAQ. DNA of the CDR3: TGTGCCAGCATCCTCTGGACAGGCCGGGTCTCCACAGATACGCAGTATTTT. Protein sequence: CASILWTGRVSTDTQYF.

This clonotype was recorded at least ten times. This sequence joins TRBV27 and TRBJ1-1; TRBD1 aligns across 8 bases. Unmatched junction bases numbered 7, after V lost 0 bases and J lost 10 bases. Looked up from germline, CDR1 is MNHEY and CDR2 is SMNVEV (reference sequence). The CDR3 is 14 residues long. CDR3 loop: CASSLSVGQGGAFF. The CDR3 DNA is TGTGCCAGCAGTTTATCCGTCGGACAGGGAGGAGCTTTCTTT.

This clonotype showed up many times. The J gene is TRBJ1-5, the V gene TRBV28, with TRBD1 matching 10 bases. The CDR3 is 16 amino acids. The V gene end was trimmed by 10 bases and the J gene end by 3 bases; junction bases not matched to a gene: 12. CDR1 is MDHEN, CDR2 SYDVKM, per germline. CDR3 protein: CATQFRDRGNNQPQHF. CDR3 nucleotide sequence: TGTGCCACCCAATTCCGGGACAGGGGAAACAATCAGCCCCAGCATTTT.

Ten or more counts support this clonotype. The CDR3: CSARDWGRSTDTQYF. DNA of the CDR3: TGCAGTGCTAGGGATTGGGGACGTAGCACAGATACGCAGTATTTT. The chain recombines TRBV20-1 with TRBJ2-3, with D possibly being TRBD1 or TRBD2 (5 bases each). The CDR3 spans 15 residues. The germline V gene encodes CDR1 DFQATT and CDR2 SNEGSKA (reference sequence). Trimming shortened V by 3 bases and J by 0 bases, and 13 bases separated the two germline ends.

At least ten counts were recorded for this clonotype. This chain links TRBV20-1 with TRBJ1-2, with unresolved D. Trimming cost V 7 bases and J 3 bases, with 15 bases left between them. The CDR3 length is 13 residues. The V gene's germline CDR1 is DFQATT and CDR2 SNEGSKA (reference sequence). CDR3 protein: CSGRTDVYYGYTF. Here the CDR3 DNA reads TGCAGTGGCCGGACGGACGTCTACTATGGCTACACCTTC.

In its sample, this clonotype was seen many times. The chain couples TRBV12-3 or TRBV12-4 to TRBJ2-7; D may correspond to TRBD1 or TRBD2 (5 bases each). Trimming removed 0 bases at V and 5 bases at J, with 20 bases between. The CDR3 is 17 residues long. Here the CDR3 DNA reads TGTGCCAGCAGTTTAGCGCTAACTGGGACGGGCACCCACGAGCAGTACTTC. Its protein is CASSLALTGTGTHEQYF.

V and J are TRBV4-3 and TRBJ1-1; D is unresolved. V shed 3 bases and J shed 1 base, with 15 bases lying between them. The CDR3 has 16 amino acids. Germline V gene lookup returns CDR1 LGHNA and CDR2 YSLEER. CDR3 in amino acids: CASSHGFLTGNTEAFF. The CDR3, as DNA: TGCGCCAGCAGCCATGGATTTTTAACTGGGAACACTGAAGCTTTCTTT.

In this sample, this clonotype turned up many times. The chain employs TRBV9 and TRBJ2-7, with 7 positions matching TRBD2. Germline V gene sequence: CDR1 SGDLS, CDR2 YYNGEE. The CDR3 consists of 15 residues. Losses at the gene ends were 0 bases for V and 2 bases for J; bases not matched to a gene: 5. The CDR3 sequence is CASSVAPGGAYEQYF. In DNA form, the CDR3 reads TGTGCCAGCAGCGTAGCTCCGGGGGGTGCCTACGAGCAGTACTTC.

This clonotype has a count of ten or more. The chain joins TRBV5-1 to TRBJ1-6, with TRBD1 matching over 8 bases. After removal of 5 bases from V and 7 bases from J, the junction contained 11 bases not matched to a gene. The CDR3 is made up of 16 amino acids. CDR1 is SGHRS, CDR2 YFSETQ, per germline. This chain's CDR3 is CASSFGQGSLNSPLHF. CDR3 bases: TGCGCCAGCAGTTTCGGACAGGGATCTTTGAATTCACCCCTCCACTTT.

This clonotype showed up many times. The chain employs TRBV30 and TRBJ2-3; D not resolved. Deletions cut 2 bases from V and 6 bases from J, with 9 bases between. CDR3 length equals 12 residues. Per germline, CDR1 GTSNPN and CDR2 SVGIG (reference sequence). The CDR3 reads CAWSLSVDTQYF. As DNA, the CDR3 is TGTGCCTGGAGTCTATCAGTCGATACGCAGTATTTT.

This clonotype was seen repeatedly, ten times or more. The chain employs TRBV20-1 and TRBJ1-1; no reliable D call. Trimming left V 3 bases short and J 6 bases short, with 14 bases between. The CDR3 runs to 13 residues. Germline V gene lookup returns CDR1 DFQATT and CDR2 SNEGSKA (reference sequence). CDR3 sequence reads: CSASGGGVAEAFF. CDR3 nucleotides: TGCAGTGCTAGTGGAGGAGGTGTCGCTGAAGCTTTCTTT.